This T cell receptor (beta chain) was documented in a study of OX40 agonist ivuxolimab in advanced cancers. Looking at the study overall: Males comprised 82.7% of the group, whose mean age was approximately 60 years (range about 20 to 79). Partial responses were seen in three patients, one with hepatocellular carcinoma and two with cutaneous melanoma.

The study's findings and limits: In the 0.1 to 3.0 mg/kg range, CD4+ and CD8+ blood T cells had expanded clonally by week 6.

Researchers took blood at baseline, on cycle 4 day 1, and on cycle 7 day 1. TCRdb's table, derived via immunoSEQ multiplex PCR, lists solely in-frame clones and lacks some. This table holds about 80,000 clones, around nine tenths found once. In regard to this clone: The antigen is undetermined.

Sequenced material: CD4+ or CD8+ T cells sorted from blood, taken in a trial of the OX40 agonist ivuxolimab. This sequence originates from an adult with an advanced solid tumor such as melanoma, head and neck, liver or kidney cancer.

CDR3 protein: CASSPEYSGNTIYF. DNA for the CDR3: TGCGCCAGCAGTCCTGAGTACTCTGGAAACACCATATATTTT. This chain uses TRBV23-1 with TRBJ1-3; D uncertain. TRBV23-1 is sorted into the ORF group, with uncertain function. Trimming took 4 bases from V and 0 from J, leaving 7 bases between them. The CDR3 is made up of 14 amino acids.